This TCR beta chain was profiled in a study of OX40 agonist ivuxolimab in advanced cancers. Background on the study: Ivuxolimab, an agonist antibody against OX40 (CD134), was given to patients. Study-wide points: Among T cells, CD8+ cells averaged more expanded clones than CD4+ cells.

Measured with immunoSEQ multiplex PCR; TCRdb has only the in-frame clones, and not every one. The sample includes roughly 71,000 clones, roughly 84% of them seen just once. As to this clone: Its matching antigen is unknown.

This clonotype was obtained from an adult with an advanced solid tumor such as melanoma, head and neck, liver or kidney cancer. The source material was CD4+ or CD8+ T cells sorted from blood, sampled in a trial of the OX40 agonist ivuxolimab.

CDR3 coding DNA: TGTGCCAGCAGCCCCACGCGAGGGCAAGAGACCCAGTACTTC. It codes for CASSPTRGQETQYF. This chain connects TRBV9 to TRBJ2-5; tentatively, D is TRBD2 (5 bases). V was cut by 4 bases and J by 2 bases, with 12 bases left in between. The germline CDR1 and CDR2 sequences are SGDLS and YYNGEE. The CDR3 consists of 14 residues.